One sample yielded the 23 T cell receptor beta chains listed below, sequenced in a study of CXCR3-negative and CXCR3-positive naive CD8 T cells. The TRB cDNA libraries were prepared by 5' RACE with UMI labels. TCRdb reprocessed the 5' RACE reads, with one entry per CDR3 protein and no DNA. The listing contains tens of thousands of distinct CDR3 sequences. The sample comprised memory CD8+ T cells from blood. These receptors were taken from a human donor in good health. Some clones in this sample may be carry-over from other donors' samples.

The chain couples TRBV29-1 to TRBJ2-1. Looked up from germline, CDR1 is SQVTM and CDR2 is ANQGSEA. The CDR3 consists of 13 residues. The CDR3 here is CSAVDDSYNEQFF.

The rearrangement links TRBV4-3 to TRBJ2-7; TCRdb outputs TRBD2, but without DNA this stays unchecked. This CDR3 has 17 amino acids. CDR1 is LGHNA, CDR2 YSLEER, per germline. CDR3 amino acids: CASSQMLLGDESYEQYF.

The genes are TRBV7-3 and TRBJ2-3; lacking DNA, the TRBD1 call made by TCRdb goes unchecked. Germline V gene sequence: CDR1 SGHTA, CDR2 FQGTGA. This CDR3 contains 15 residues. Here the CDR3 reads CASSQTGTPSDTQYF.

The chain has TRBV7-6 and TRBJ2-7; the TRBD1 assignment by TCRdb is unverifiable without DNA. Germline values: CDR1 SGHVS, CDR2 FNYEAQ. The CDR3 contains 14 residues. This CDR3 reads CASSSRQGSYEQYF.

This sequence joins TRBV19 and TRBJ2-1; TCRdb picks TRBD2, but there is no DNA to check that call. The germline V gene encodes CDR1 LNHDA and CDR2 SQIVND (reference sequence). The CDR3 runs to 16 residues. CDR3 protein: CASSIGAPTVYNEQFF.

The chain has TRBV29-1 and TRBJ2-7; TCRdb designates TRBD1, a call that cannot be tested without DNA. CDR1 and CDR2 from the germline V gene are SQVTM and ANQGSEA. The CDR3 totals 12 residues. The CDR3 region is CSAGQGNYEQYF.

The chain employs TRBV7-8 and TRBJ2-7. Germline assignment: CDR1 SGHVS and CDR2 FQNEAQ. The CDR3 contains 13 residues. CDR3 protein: CASSLDRLYEQYF.

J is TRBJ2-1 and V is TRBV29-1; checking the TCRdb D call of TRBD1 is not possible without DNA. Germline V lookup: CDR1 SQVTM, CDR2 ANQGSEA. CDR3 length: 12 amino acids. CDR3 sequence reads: CSVALQDNEQFF.

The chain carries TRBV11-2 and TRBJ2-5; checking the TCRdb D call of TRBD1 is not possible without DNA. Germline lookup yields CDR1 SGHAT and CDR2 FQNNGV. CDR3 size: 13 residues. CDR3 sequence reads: CVSSLGQAWTQYF.

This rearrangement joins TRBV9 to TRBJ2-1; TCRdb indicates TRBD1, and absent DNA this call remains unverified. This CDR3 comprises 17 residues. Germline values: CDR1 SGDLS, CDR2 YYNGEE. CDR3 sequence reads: CASSPYPGRNSYNEQFF.

The CDR3 region is CASSEENSDEQFF. This chain links TRBV2 with TRBJ2-1; absent DNA, TCRdb's TRBD2 call cannot be checked. Per germline, CDR1 SNHLY and CDR2 FYNNEI. This CDR3 has 13 residues. Using reference TRBV2 and TRBJ2-1 for the parts outside the CDR3, the full variable domain is EPEVTQTPSHQVTQMGQEVILRCVPISNHLYFYWYRQILGQKVEFLVSFYNNEISEKSEIFDDQFSVERPDGSNFTLKIRSTKLEDSAMYFCASSEENSDEQFFGPGTRLTVL.

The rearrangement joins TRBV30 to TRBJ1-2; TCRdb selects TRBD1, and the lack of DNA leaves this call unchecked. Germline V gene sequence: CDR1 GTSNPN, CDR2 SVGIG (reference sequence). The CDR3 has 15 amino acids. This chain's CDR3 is CAWSTPGQFSDGYTF.

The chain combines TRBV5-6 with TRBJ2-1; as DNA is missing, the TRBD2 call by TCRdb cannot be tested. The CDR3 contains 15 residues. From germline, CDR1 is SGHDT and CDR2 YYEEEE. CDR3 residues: CASSQRLAGGSEQFF.

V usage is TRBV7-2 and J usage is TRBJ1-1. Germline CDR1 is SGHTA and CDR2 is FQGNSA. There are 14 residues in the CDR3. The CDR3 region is CASSLATGDTEAFF.

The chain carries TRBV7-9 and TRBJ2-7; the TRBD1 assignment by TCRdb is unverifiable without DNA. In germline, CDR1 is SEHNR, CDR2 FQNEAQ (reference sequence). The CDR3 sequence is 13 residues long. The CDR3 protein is CASSYSGSYEQYF. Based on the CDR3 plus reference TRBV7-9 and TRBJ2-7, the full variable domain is DTGVSQNPRHKITKRGQNVTFRCDPISEHNRLYWYRQTLGQGPEFLTYFQNEAQLEKSRLLSDRFSAERPKGSFSTLEIQRTEQGDSAMYLCASSYSGSYEQYFGPGTRLTVT.

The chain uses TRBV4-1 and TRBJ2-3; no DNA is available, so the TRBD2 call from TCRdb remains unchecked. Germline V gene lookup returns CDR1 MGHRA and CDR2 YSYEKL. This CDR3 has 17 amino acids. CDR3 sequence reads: CASSHPPSGESTDTQYF.

This CDR3 is CASSGTGSYEQYF. This sequence joins TRBV4-2 and TRBJ2-7; the TCRdb call, TRBD1, lacks DNA for checking. Germline CDR1 and CDR2: LGHNA and YNFKEQ. This CDR3 has 13 amino acids.

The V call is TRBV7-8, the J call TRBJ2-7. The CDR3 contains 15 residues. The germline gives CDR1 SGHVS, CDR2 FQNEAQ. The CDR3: CASSSFGLSSYEQYF.

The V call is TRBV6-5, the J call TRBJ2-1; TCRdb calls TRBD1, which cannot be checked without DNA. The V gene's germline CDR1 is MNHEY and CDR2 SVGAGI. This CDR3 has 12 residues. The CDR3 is CASRTGDNEQFF.

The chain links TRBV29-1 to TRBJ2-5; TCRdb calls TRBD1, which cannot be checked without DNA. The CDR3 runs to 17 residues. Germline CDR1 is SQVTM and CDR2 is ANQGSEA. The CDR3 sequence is CSVEFYAGTVNKETQYF.

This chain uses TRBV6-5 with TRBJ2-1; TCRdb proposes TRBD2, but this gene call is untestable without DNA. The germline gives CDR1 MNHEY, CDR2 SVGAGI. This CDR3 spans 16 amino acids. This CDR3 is CASSEAGTSGIHEQFF.

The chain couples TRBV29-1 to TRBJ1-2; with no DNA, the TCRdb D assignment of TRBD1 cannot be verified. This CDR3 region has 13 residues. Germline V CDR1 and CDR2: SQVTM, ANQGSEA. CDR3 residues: CSVFLPGTYGYTF.

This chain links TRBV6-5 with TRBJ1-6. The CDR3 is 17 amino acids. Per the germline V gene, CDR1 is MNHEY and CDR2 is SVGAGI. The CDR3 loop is CASSSAGDGVHNSPLHF.